This T cell receptor beta chain originates from a study of T cell responses to AZD1222 COVID-19 vaccine. Notes on the study in general: Clonal diversity was possibly underestimated; the donors were predominantly white British and more often female. Regions 160-218 and 743-854 held dominance among vaccine-associated CD4 TCRs, which spanned spike. Baseline seropositivity characterized only six AZD1222 recipients.

Note on this clone: Its antigen is unidentified.

The assay was immunoSEQ multiplex PCR, and TCRdb's table has in-frame clones only and misses some. The sample holds about 130,000 clones, more than 70% seen once. The CDR3 length is 15 residues. Trimming removed 0 bases at V and 0 bases at J, with 8 bases between. The germline V gene has CDR1 LNHDA and CDR2 SQIVND (reference sequence). The sample here was peripheral blood, taken on day 0 of AZD1222 vaccination. The chain employs TRBV19 and TRBJ1-1; no clear D gene. The receptor's source is an adult in good health. The chain's CDR3 is CASSIDGQVNTEAFF. In DNA, the CDR3 is TGTGCCAGTAGTATAGACGGCCAGGTGAACACTGAAGCTTTCTTT.